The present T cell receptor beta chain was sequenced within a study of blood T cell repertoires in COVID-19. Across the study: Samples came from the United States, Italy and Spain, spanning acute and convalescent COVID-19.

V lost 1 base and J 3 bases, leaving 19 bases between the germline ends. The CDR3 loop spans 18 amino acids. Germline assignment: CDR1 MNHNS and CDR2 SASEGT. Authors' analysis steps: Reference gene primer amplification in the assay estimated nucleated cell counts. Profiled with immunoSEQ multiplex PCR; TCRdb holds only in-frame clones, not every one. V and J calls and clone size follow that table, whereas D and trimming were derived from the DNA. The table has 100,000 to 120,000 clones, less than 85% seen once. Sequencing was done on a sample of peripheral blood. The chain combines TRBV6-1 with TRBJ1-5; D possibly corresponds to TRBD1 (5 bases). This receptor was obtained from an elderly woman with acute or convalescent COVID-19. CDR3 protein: CASSEGAVGQGYNQPQHF. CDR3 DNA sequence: TGTGCCAGCAGTGAAGGCGCGGTAGGGCAGGGCTACAATCAGCCCCAGCATTTT.